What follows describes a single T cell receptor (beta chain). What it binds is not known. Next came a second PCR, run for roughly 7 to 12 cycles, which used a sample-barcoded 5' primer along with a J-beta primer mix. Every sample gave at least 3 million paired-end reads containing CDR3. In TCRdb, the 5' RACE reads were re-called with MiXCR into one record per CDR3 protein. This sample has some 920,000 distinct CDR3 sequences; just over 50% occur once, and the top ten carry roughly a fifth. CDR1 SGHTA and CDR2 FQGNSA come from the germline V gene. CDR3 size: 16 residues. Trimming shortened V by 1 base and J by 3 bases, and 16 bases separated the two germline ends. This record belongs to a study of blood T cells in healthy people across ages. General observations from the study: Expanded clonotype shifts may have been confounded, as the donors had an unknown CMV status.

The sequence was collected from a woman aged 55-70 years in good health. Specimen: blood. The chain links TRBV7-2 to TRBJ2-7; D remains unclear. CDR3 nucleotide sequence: TGTGCCAGCAGCTTAGGTTTAGGCAGTAGGCTCTACGAGCAGTACTTC. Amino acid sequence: CASSLGLGSRLYEQYF.